A selection of T cell receptor beta chains follows, all from one sample in a study of blood T cell repertoires in COVID-19. Clones were read by immunoSEQ multiplex PCR, and TCRdb kept only the in-frame ones, dropping some. The sample has about 230,000 clones; approximately 83% are singletons. The source material was peripheral blood. The receptors stem from a man in his forties with acute or convalescent COVID-19. Each CDR3 is given without its conserved first and last residue. The D gene is left open where the match is weak.

ASSPAPGVSTEAF 13 TRBJ1-1 TRBV18 .
SVRSGRGTWEQF 12 TRBJ2-1 TRBV29-1 TRBD2
ASSLAGQPFYEQY 13 TRBJ2-7 TRBV7-9 TRBD1
ASGLSTGIPTKQY 13 TRBJ2-7 TRBV19 .
ASSRGTSGTGDEQF 14 TRBJ2-1 TRBV18 TRBD2
ASSQSTFQPQH 11 TRBJ1-5 TRBV23-1 .
ASSTGGSDYGYT 12 TRBJ1-2 TRBV7-2 .
ASRRMTANYGYT 12 TRBJ1-2 TRBV19 .
AISLRTAGYGYT 12 TRBJ1-2 TRBV10-3 .
ASSEDTWSTDTQY 13 TRBJ2-3 TRBV6-1 .
ASSPSGGDYGYT 12 TRBJ1-2 TRBV7-8 TRBD1
ASSPEMRGLVSEKLF 15 TRBJ1-4 TRBV27 .
AISDGQQREQY 11 TRBJ2-7 TRBV10-3 .
ASSLPTGLAYNEQF 14 TRBJ2-1 TRBV5-5 .
ASSRTTNTGELF 12 TRBJ2-2 TRBV6-2/TRBV6-3 .
ASSLRSGGSYEQY 13 TRBJ2-7 TRBV5-5 TRBD2
ASSQDRAGTEAF 12 TRBJ1-1 TRBV18 TRBD1
ASSEEGTGIYGYT 13 TRBJ1-2 TRBV6-4 .
ASSPSGGGEQPQH 13 TRBJ1-5 TRBV7-8 TRBD1
ASRAGGALADTQY 13 TRBJ2-3 TRBV3-1/TRBV3-2 TRBD2
ASSLAGRASFSGANVLT 17 TRBJ2-6 TRBV5-5 .
ASSLSSRNEQF 11 TRBJ2-1 TRBV5-6 .
ATSPRTEGRQF 11 TRBJ2-1 TRBV15 .
ASSVDRVGGYT 11 TRBJ1-2 TRBV7-2 TRBD1
ASSPEETSGSPHSLYEQY 18 TRBJ2-7 TRBV9 TRBD2
ATSRVAGSVVGQGGKY 16 TRBJ2-7 TRBV15 .
ASSTRTSGRLEQY 13 TRBJ2-7 TRBV5-4 TRBD2
ASSPDNQPQH 10 TRBJ1-5 TRBV2 .
ASSSRDNEQF 10 TRBJ2-1 TRBV6-5 .